The clone carrying this T cell receptor beta chain has more than one count but fewer than ten. Reverse transcription used about 0.45 to 1 ug RNA and random hexamers. A single record per CDR3 protein comes from TCRdb applying MiXCR to the immunoSEQ multiplex PCR reads. The sample records about 440,000 distinct CDR3 sequences, approximately 85% being singletons. This CDR3 region has 13 residues. Trimming cost V 11 bases and J 5 bases, with 19 bases left between them. The data stem from a study of CD8 T cells in Susac syndrome. The genes are TRBV23-1 and TRBJ2-7; perhaps D is TRBD1 or TRBD2 (5 bases each). TRBV23-1 is classed as an ORF, of uncertain function. Sequencing input: CD8+ T cells from PBMCs. This clonotype originated in a human donor with multiple sclerosis. CDR3 in amino acids: CAEPGPIVNEQYF. The CDR3 DNA sequence: TGCGCCGAACCGGGACCCATTGTCAACGAGCAGTACTTC.